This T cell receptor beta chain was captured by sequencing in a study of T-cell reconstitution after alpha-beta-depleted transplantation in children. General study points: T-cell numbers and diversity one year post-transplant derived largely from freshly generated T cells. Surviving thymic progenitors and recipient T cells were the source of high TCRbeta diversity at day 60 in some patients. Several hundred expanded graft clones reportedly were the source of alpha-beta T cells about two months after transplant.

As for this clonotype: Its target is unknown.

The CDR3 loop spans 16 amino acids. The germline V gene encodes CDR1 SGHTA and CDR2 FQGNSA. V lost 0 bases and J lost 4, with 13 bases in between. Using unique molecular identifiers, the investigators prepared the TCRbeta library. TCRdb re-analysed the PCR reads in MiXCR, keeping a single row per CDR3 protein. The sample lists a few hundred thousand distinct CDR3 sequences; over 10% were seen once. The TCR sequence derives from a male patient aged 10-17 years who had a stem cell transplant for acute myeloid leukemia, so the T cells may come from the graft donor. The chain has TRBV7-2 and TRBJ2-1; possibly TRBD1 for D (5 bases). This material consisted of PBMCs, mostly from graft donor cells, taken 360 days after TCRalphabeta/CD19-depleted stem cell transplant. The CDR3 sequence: CASSLAAWGGYNEQFF. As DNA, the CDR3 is TGTGCCAGCAGCTTAGCCGCGTGGGGCGGATACAATGAGCAGTTCTTC.